Below, 24 T cell receptor beta chains from the same sample are listed, as sequenced in a study of metastatic and nonmetastatic thyroid tumors. TCRdb reanalyzed the PCR reads with MiXCR. The sample yields roughly 39,000 clones, less than 60% seen once. Patients underwent thyroid surgery, and none had received any treatment before it. The sample comprised tumor tissue. Every receptor here comes from a male donor with papillary thyroid cancer or a benign thyroid nodule (not recorded which). Some clones in this sample may be carry-over from other donors' samples.

The chain couples TRBV11-1 to TRBJ1-2; the D is unclear. This CDR3 contains 17 residues. CDR1 and CDR2 (germline): SGHAT, FQDESV (reference sequence). V lost 3 bases and J lost 7, with 24 bases in between. CDR3 nucleotide sequence: TGTGCCAGCAGCTTCCCGGGGAGGGCCGCCCTCTTGGGTGGCTACACCTTC. It specifies CASSFPGRAALLGGYTF. Full variable domain (rest looked up from reference TRBV11-1 and TRBJ1-2): EAEVAQSPRYKITEKSQAVAFWCDPISGHATLYWYRQILGQGPELLVQFQDESVVDDSQLPKDRFSAERLKGVDSTLKIQPAELGDSAMYLCASSFPGRAALLGGYTFGSGTRLTVV.

The chain joins TRBV5-1 to TRBJ1-1; TRBD1 might be the D (5 bases). This CDR3 has 15 amino acids. The germline V gene encodes CDR1 SGHRS and CDR2 YFSETQ. The V end lost 3 bases, the J end lost 2 bases, and 14 bases lay between the germline ends. CDR3: CASSSSGRINTEAFF. DNA of the CDR3: TGCGCCAGCAGCTCCTCGGGACGGATTAACACTGAAGCTTTCTTT.

This chain joins TRBV20-1 and TRBJ2-7; the D gene is possibly TRBD2 (5 bases). Trimming shortened V by 1 base and J by 0 bases, and 13 bases separated the two germline ends. The CDR3 is 15 amino acids. In germline, CDR1 is DFQATT, CDR2 SNEGSKA (reference sequence). CDR3 loop: CSARVGAVSSYEQYF. CDR3 DNA: TGCAGTGCTAGAGTCGGAGCGGTAAGCTCCTACGAGCAGTACTTC.

Ten or more counts support this clone. The chain carries TRBV14 and TRBJ2-5; 8 positions agree with TRBD2. CDR1 and CDR2 from the germline V gene are SGHDN and FVKESK. This CDR3 contains 13 residues. The junction had 9 bases not matched to a gene; V was cut back by 8 bases and J by 7 bases. This CDR3 is CASALGTRGTQYF. In nucleotides, the CDR3 is TGTGCCAGCGCCCTCGGGACTAGAGGGACCCAGTACTTC.

This sequence joins TRBV18 and TRBJ1-1; maybe TRBD1 (6 bases). The CDR3 contains 13 residues. CDR1 KGHSH and CDR2 LQKENI come from the germline V gene. Deletions cut 6 bases from V and 1 base from J, with 9 bases between. CDR3 nucleotides: TGTGCCAGCTCGTCGGGACAGAACACTGAAGCTTTCTTT. This encodes CASSSGQNTEAFF.

This chain connects TRBV15 to TRBJ1-6, with D unresolved. Germline assignment: CDR1 LNHNV and CDR2 YYDKDF (reference sequence). The CDR3 runs 15 residues. V lost 0 bases to trimming and J lost 7 bases, with 10 bases between them. This CDR3 reads CATSRDKTNNSPLHF. Here the CDR3 DNA reads TGTGCCACCAGCAGAGATAAGACCAACAATTCACCCCTCCACTTT. The full variable domain, completed using reference TRBV15 and TRBJ1-6, is DAMVIQNPRYQVTQFGKPVTLSCSQTLNHNVMYWYQQKSSQAPKLLFHYYDKDFNNEADTPDNFQSRRPNTSFCFLDIRSPGLGDTAMYLCATSRDKTNNSPLHFGNGTRLTVT.

CDR3 nucleotides: TGTGCCAGCAGTTGGACCGGGACAGGGGTCAACTATGGCTACACCTTC. Translating it yields CASSWTGTGVNYGYTF. This sequence joins TRBV28 and TRBJ1-2, with 10 nucleotides matching TRBD1. J was trimmed by 2 bases and V by 4 bases; bases with no gene match: 7. Germline V gene lookup returns CDR1 MDHEN and CDR2 SYDVKM. CDR3 length: 16 amino acids.

By frequency in the sample, this clone is medium-sized. The chain carries TRBV11-2 and TRBJ2-7; D is tentatively TRBD1 or TRBD2 (5 bases each). Trimming removed 6 bases at V and 2 bases at J, with 14 bases between. The CDR3 loop spans 14 amino acids. Looked up from germline, CDR1 is SGHAT and CDR2 is FQNNGV. This chain's CDR3 is CASRLLQGPYEQYF. The CDR3, as DNA: TGTGCCAGCAGACTTCTCCAGGGACCCTACGAGCAGTACTTC. Based on the CDR3 plus reference TRBV11-2 and TRBJ2-7, the full variable domain is EAGVAQSPRYKIIEKRQSVAFWCNPISGHATLYWYQQILGQGPKLLIQFQNNGVVDDSQLPKDRFSAERLKGVDSTLKIQPAKLEDSAVYLCASRLLQGPYEQYFGPGTRLTVT.

This chain uses TRBV5-5 with TRBJ1-2, with 9 bases that match TRBD1. The CDR3 contains 15 residues. Per germline, CDR1 SGHKS and CDR2 YYEKEE (reference sequence). V gave up 2 bases and J gave up 4 bases; unmatched junction bases: 6. The CDR3 region has the DNA TGTGCCAGCAGCTTAGCCGGGACAGGGATCTATGGCTACACCTTC. This encodes CASSLAGTGIYGYTF.

This clone was seen more than once but under ten times. The chain carries TRBV6-2 or TRBV6-3 and TRBJ1-2; TRBD1 aligns across 7 bases. The length of the CDR3 is 15 residues. Trimming took 0 bases from V and 6 from J; bases not matched to a gene: 7. The germline V gene encodes CDR1 MNHEY and CDR2 SVGEGT. The CDR3 sequence is CASSYSLPGGDGYTF. The DNA of the CDR3 is TGTGCCAGCAGTTACTCCCTACCAGGGGGGGATGGCTACACCTTC.

In its sample, this clone was seen a few times. The V call is TRBV10-2, the J call TRBJ2-2; 8 bases fit TRBD2. The CDR3 loop spans 15 amino acids. V lost 1 base to trimming and J lost 6 bases; unmatched junction nucleotides: 4. CDR1 is WSHSY, CDR2 SAAADI, per germline. The CDR3: CASSEFRGGPGELFF. CDR3 nucleotides: TGCGCCAGCAGTGAGTTCCGGGGGGGGCCCGGGGAGCTGTTTTTT.

This sequence joins TRBV5-1 and TRBJ1-5; a possible D gene is TRBD1 (5 bases). Trimming cost V 2 bases and J 3 bases, with 9 bases left between them. This CDR3 has 14 residues. Germline V lookup: CDR1 SGHRS, CDR2 YFSETQ. The CDR3 DNA reads TGCGCCAGCAGCTTTGGAGGGGACAATCAGCCCCAGCATTTT. Its translation is CASSFGGDNQPQHF.

Only a few counts were recorded for this clone. V is TRBV2 and J is TRBJ2-7; D is possibly TRBD2 (6 bases). The CDR3 loop spans 14 amino acids. V shed 4 bases and J shed 2 bases, with 12 bases lying between them. Germline lookup yields CDR1 SNHLY and CDR2 FYNNEI. In nucleotides, the CDR3 is TGTGCCAGCAGTGTCTTAGCGGTCGCCTACGAGCAGTACTTC. Translated: CASSVLAVAYEQYF.

V usage is TRBV30 and J usage is TRBJ1-1; D unclear. The germline V gene has CDR1 GTSNPN and CDR2 SVGIG (reference sequence). This CDR3 is built from 15 residues. Trimming took off 4 bases at V and 4 bases at J, with 19 bases between the two ends. This chain's CDR3 is CAWNSGLPASTEAFF. CDR3 coding DNA: TGTGCCTGGAATTCAGGACTCCCAGCTAGCACTGAAGCTTTCTTT.

There are a few counts of this clone. This sequence joins TRBV12-3 or TRBV12-4 and TRBJ1-2; D unclear. The CDR3 length is 12 residues. Trimming stripped 4 bases from V and 4 bases from J, with 7 bases between. The CDR3 reads CASSSQVYGYTF. The CDR3 region has the DNA TGTGCCAGCAGTTCGCAGGTCTATGGCTACACCTTC.

V gene TRBV2 combines with J gene TRBJ1-5; TRBD1 is a possible D gene (6 bases). Looked up from germline, CDR1 is SNHLY and CDR2 is FYNNEI. V was cut by 6 bases and J by 4 bases, with 16 bases left in between. The CDR3 has 15 residues. For the CDR3, the DNA is TGTGCCAGCAGGCCGACTGGGGGCGAGAATCAGCCCCAGCATTTT. This gives the protein CASRPTGGENQPQHF.

The V call is TRBV12-3 or TRBV12-4, the J call TRBJ2-2, with TRBD2 matching over 7 bases. V lost 2 bases, J lost 6 bases, and 0 bases stayed unmatched. The CDR3 loop spans 13 amino acids. CDR3 DNA: TGTGCCAGCAGTTTACGGGAGGCCGGGGAGCTGTTTTTT. Amino acids: CASSLREAGELFF.

The chain links TRBV5-1 to TRBJ1-3, with TRBD1 identical over 7 bases. Germline CDR1 and CDR2: SGHRS and YFSETQ. The CDR3 consists of 14 residues. The V segment lost 4 bases and the J segment 4 bases; nucleotides outside the gene matches: 5. The CDR3 region has the DNA TGCGCCAGCAGCCCTTGGGACAGCGGAAACACCATATATTTT. Protein sequence: CASSPWDSGNTIYF.

V and J are TRBV11-2 and TRBJ2-3; D is uncertain. Germline V gives CDR1 SGHAT, CDR2 FQNNGV. V was cut by 2 bases and J by 2 bases, with 8 bases left in between. This CDR3 comprises 14 residues. The CDR3 spells CASSLIWTTDTQYF. The CDR3 DNA sequence: TGTGCCAGCAGCTTAATCTGGACCACAGATACGCAGTATTTT.

The chain has TRBV6-2 or TRBV6-3 and TRBJ2-1, with a possible D match to TRBD1 (6 bases). V gave up 6 bases and J gave up 0 bases, with 15 bases separating them. From germline, CDR1 is MNHEY and CDR2 SVGEGT. This CDR3 comprises 16 residues. The CDR3 loop reads CASRTWTESSYNEQFF. The CDR3 bases are TGTGCCAGCAGAACGTGGACAGAGAGCTCCTACAATGAGCAGTTCTTC.

The chain joins TRBV6-5 to TRBJ1-2; D gene uncertain. The V and J ends lost 0 bases and 6 bases respectively, with 17 bases between them. Germline CDR1 and CDR2: MNHEY and SVGAGI. The CDR3 runs to 16 residues. CDR3 nucleotide sequence: TGTGCCAGCAGTTACTCGAGGGATCTTCCCCCCAATGGCTACACCTTC. It yields the protein CASSYSRDLPPNGYTF.

The chain is built from TRBV10-3 and TRBJ2-2, with TRBD2 as a possible D gene (5 bases). Germline CDR1 ENHRY, CDR2 SYGVKD. V lost 0 bases and J lost 6, with 11 bases in between. This CDR3 region has 15 residues. CDR3 bases: TGTGCCATCAGTGAGTCTTTAATCGGGGCCGGGGAGCTGTTTTTT. Amino acids: CAISESLIGAGELFF.

In regard to this clone: Additional DNA sequences in this sample encode the identical CDR3. The V gene is TRBV27, the J gene TRBJ2-7; D gene unclear. Trimming pared 0 bases from V and 6 bases from J, leaving 9 bases between. The CDR3 runs 13 residues. Germline V gene sequence: CDR1 MNHEY, CDR2 SMNVEV (reference sequence). CDR3 loop: CASSLSHRTEQYF. In DNA, the CDR3 is TGTGCCAGCAGTTTATCTCACCGTACCGAGCAGTACTTC.

This chain uses TRBV11-2 with TRBJ2-1; D is possibly TRBD1 (6 bases). Between the trimmed V and J ends, which lost 1 base and 0 bases, there was a span of 10 bases. CDR3 length equals 16 residues. The V gene's germline CDR1 is SGHAT and CDR2 FQNNGV. CDR3 protein: CASSLGTASSYNEQFF. CDR3 sequence (DNA): TGTGCCAGCAGCTTAGGGACAGCATCCTCCTACAATGAGCAGTTCTTC.